This paragraph covers one T cell receptor (beta chain) sequence. Its cognate antigen has yet to be identified. Base qualities are not provided; no much larger clone lies one nucleotide away. To sequence the TCRbeta CDR3 region, genomic DNA was isolated from the sorted cells. TCRbeta CDR3 regions were sequenced using the immunoSEQ Assay. Drawn from immuneACCESS, this table holds only the in-frame rearrangements with V and J called that TCRdb kept. Clones are partly lost; checked studies trace under half to an unresolved V gene and leave the rest unexplained. Across this sample there are tens of thousands of clones, with approximately 78% seen only once. The ten largest clones capture about 2% of the sample. Based on the germline V gene, the CDR1 and CDR2 sequences are SNHLY and FYNNEI. At the junction V is shortened by 2 bases and J by 1 base, with 10 bases in between. There are 15 amino acids in the CDR3, from cysteine to phenylalanine inclusive. CDR3 DNA is the only sequence kept; it has 45 bases, read in frame from the first base.

The trial excluded patients who had a history of autoimmune disease or who were on systemic immunosuppression. In every dose cohort, peripheral blood was drawn for TCR sequencing at baseline, cycle 4 day 1, and cycle 7 day 1. Samples came from an open-label, multicenter, first-in-human phase I dose-escalation trial of ivuxolimab. Adults with locally advanced or metastatic head and neck squamous cell, hepatocellular, melanoma or renal cell carcinoma were enrolled in the trial. Before TCR sequencing, CD4+ T cells and CD8+ T cells were sorted from peripheral blood as separate populations. This record belongs to a study of OX40 agonist ivuxolimab in advanced cancers. General notes on the study: The costimulatory receptor OX40 (CD134) was targeted by ivuxolimab, a fully human IgG2 agonistic monoclonal antibody. Intravenous ivuxolimab was administered to patients every 2 weeks at six dose levels: 0.01, 0.1, 0.3, 1.5, 3 and 10 mg/kg. Among the roughly 50 dose-escalation patients, about 19 had hepatocellular carcinoma, roughly 15 melanoma, 9 renal cell carcinoma and 9 head and neck cancer. In the dose-escalation cohort, more than 80% of patients were male, and the mean age was roughly 60 years with a range of roughly 20 to 79. Prior anti-PD-1, anti-PD-L1 or anti-CTLA-4 therapy was permitted, and approximately 40% of dose-escalation patients had received checkpoint inhibitors. Partial responses occurred in three dose-escalation patients: two with cutaneous melanoma and one with hepatocellular carcinoma. Peripheral TCRbeta sequencing was intended to test whether TCR sequence diversity was altered and clonal T-cell expansion was caused by ivuxolimab. The paper covers the monotherapy dose-escalation part of the phase I ivuxolimab trial, which included N ≈ 57 patients.

The study at large found these results: The antigen specificity of the peripheral T cells that underwent clonal expansion was not determined. At doses of 0.1 to 3.0 mg/kg, clonal expansion of both CD4+ and CD8+ blood T cells was observed from baseline to week 6. In partial responders in the 0.1-3.0 mg/kg groups, normalized peripheral clonal expansion was found to be among the lowest, especially among CD8+ T cells. Low levels of normalized T-cell clonal expansion were also seen in some patients who did not respond. After ivuxolimab, CD8+ T cells had more expanded clones than CD4+ T cells on average.

The receptor's source is an adult with an advanced solid tumor such as melanoma, head and neck, liver or kidney cancer. Sample: CD4+ or CD8+ T cells sorted from blood, taken in a trial of the OX40 agonist ivuxolimab. The V gene is TRBV2 and the J gene is TRBJ2-3; the D gene identity is not certain. The DNA is as follows: TGTGCCAGCAGTGAATTTCTTACCCGCACAGATACGCAGTATTTT. This gives the protein CASSEFLTRTDTQYF.